The next 7 T cell receptor beta chains were all read from a single sample in a study of T cells after yellow fever vaccination. MiXCR, applied by TCRdb to the 5' RACE reads, yields one record per CDR3 protein. The profile shows around 100,000 distinct CDR3 sequences, 6.5% to 9% of them singletons. Sequenced here: CD8+ T cells sorted from PBMCs, sampled 45 days after the yellow fever booster vaccination. These receptor sequences come from a man in his thirties or forties who received the YFV17D yellow fever vaccine.

The CDR3 region is CASSLATVNTEAFF. Here the CDR3 DNA reads TGTGCCAGCAGCTTAGCCACAGTGAACACTGAAGCTTTCTTT. The rearrangement joins TRBV7-9 to TRBJ1-1; D call uncertain. Per germline, CDR1 SEHNR and CDR2 FQNEAQ (reference sequence). V dropped 0 bases and J dropped 0 bases, with 5 bases sitting between them. The CDR3 sequence is 14 residues long.

The table lists this clonotype with many counts. The gene calls are TRBV5-1 and TRBJ2-4; TRBD1 matches 9 bases. The V and J ends lost 2 bases and 9 bases, in that order; junction bases with no gene match: 6. CDR3 length equals 14 residues. Germline V gene lookup returns CDR1 SGHRS and CDR2 YFSETQ. The CDR3, as DNA: TGCGCCAGCAGCTTTGGGACAGGGCGGACCATTCAGTACTTC. Protein sequence: CASSFGTGRTIQYF.

The V gene is TRBV4-3, the J gene TRBJ2-7; 8 bases agree with TRBD1. Germline loops: CDR1 LGHNA, CDR2 YSLEER. V lost 4 bases to trimming and J lost 5 bases; unmatched junction nucleotides: 7. There are 14 residues in the CDR3. The CDR3 loop reads CASSLDRGADEQYF. CDR3 DNA sequence: TGCGCCAGCAGCCTTGACAGGGGAGCGGACGAGCAGTACTTC.

Many counts were recorded for this clonotype. This chain's CDR3 is CSVSLTSQSSYEQYF. The DNA for the CDR3 is TGCAGCGTGTCCCTGACTAGCCAGAGCTCCTACGAGCAGTACTTC. The chain recombines TRBV29-1 with TRBJ2-7, with 7 bases fitting TRBD2. Germline trimming cut 6 bases from V and 0 bases from J; bases unmatched to any gene: 11. Germline V gene lookup returns CDR1 SQVTM and CDR2 ANQGSEA. This CDR3 contains 15 residues.

This clonotype was seen ten or more times. The chain employs TRBV29-1 and TRBJ2-3; D is perhaps TRBD1 (5 bases). V was shortened by 2 bases and J by 5 bases, with 11 bases between the two germline ends. Germline assignment: CDR1 SQVTM and CDR2 ANQGSEA. The CDR3 loop spans 13 amino acids. This chain's CDR3 is CSVERVGEDTQYF. The DNA for the CDR3 is TGCAGCGTTGAAAGGGTAGGGGAAGATACGCAGTATTTT.

The table lists this clonotype with a few counts. This CDR3 is CASSLYGRGGEKLFF. As DNA, the CDR3 is TGTGCCAGCAGCTTATACGGACGGGGGGGGGAAAAACTGTTTTTT. The chain recombines TRBV7-8 with TRBJ1-4, with a weak D call TRBD1 (5 bases). V was clipped by 2 bases and J by 8 bases, with 15 bases between them. The CDR3 runs 15 residues. CDR1 is SGHVS, CDR2 FQNEAQ, per germline.

This clonotype was recorded a few times. The chain joins TRBV18 to TRBJ1-1; 8 nucleotides line up with TRBD1. V was pared by 3 bases and J by 2 bases, with 5 bases of the junction left unmatched. Germline V gene sequence: CDR1 KGHSH, CDR2 LQKENI. CDR3 length equals 15 residues. CDR3: CASSPSGTGNTEAFF. The CDR3 DNA sequence: TGTGCCAGCTCACCTTCCGGGACAGGAAACACTGAAGCTTTCTTT.